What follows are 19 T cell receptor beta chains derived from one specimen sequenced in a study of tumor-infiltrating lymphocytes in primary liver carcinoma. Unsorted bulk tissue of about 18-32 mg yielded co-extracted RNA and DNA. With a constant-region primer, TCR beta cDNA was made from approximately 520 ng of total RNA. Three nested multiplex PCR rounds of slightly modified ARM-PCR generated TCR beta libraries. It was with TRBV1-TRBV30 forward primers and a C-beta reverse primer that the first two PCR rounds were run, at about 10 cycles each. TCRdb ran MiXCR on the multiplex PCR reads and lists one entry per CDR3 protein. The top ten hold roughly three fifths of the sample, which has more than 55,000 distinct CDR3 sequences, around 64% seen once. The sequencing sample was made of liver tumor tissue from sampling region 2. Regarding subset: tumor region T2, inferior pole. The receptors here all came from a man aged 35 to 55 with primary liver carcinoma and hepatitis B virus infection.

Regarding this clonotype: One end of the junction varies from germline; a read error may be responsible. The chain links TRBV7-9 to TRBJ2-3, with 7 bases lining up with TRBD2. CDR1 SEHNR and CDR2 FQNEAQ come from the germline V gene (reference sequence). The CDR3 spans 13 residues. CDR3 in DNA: TGTGCCAGCAGCCTCCTGGCGGGGGATACGCAATATTTT. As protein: CASSLLAGDTQYF. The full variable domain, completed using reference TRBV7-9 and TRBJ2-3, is DTGVSQNPRHKITKRGQNVTFRCDPISEHNRLYWYRQTLGQGPEFLTYFQNEAQLEKSRLLSDRFSAERPKGSFSTLEIQRTEQGDSAMYLCASSLLAGDTQYFGPGTRLTVL.

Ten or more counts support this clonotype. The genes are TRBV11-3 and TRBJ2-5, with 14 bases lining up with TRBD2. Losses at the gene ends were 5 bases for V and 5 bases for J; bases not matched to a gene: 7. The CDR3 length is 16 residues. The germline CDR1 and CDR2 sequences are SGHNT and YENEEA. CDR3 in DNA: TGTGCCAGCAGCACAGGGACTAGCGGGAGCGGGGAGACCCAGTACTTC. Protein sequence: CASSTGTSGSGETQYF. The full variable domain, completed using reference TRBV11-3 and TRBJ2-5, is EAGVVQSPRYKIIEKKQPVAFWCNPISGHNTLYWYLQNLGQGPELLIRYENEEAVDDSQLPKDRFSAERLKGVDSTLKIQPAELGDSAVYLCASSTGTSGSGETQYFGPGTRLLVL.

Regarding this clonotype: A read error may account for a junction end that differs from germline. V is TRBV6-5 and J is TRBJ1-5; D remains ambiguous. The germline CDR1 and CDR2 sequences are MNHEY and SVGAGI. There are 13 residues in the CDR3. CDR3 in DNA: TGTCCCAGCAGTTACTCGAAAGAGCAACCCCAGCATTTT. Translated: CPSSYSKEQPQHF.

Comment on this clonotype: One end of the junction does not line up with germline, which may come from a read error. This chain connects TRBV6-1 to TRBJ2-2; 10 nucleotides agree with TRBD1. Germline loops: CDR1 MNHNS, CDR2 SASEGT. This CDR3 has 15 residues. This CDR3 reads CASRTGGGGARELSF. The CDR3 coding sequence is TGTGCCAGCAGGACAGGGGGCGGAGGAGCCCGGGAGCTGTCTTTT.

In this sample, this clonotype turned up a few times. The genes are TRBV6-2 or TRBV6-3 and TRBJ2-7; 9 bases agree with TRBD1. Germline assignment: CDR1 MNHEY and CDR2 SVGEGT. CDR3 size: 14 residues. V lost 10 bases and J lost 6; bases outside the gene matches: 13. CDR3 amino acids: CAISLRDRAREQYF. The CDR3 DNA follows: TGTGCCATCAGCCTCCGGGACAGGGCCCGCGAGCAGTACTTC.

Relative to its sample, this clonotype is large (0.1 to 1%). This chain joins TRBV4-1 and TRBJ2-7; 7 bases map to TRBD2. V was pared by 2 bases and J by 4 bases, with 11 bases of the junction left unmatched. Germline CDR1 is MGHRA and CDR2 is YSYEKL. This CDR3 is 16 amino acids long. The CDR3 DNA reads TGCGCCAGCAGCCAATCCCTAGCGGAGCCACTTTACGAGCAGTACTTC. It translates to CASSQSLAEPLYEQYF.

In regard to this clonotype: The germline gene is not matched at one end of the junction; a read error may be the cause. In DNA form, the CDR3 reads TGTGCTAGCAGCTTAGATCCGTGTTCTAGCGGGGGAGGAGAGACCCAGTACTTC. Its translation: CASSLDPCSSGGGETQYF. V usage is TRBV11-2 and J usage is TRBJ2-5; 10 bases are a match to TRBD2. The CDR3 covers 18 residues. The germline V gene encodes CDR1 SGHAT and CDR2 FQNNGV.

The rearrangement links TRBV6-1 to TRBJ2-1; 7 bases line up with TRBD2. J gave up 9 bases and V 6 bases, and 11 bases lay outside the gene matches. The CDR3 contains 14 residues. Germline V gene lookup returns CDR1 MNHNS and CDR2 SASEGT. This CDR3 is CASRGTGGVGEQFF. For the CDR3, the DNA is TGTGCCAGCAGAGGGACGGGGGGAGTGGGTGAGCAGTTCTTC.

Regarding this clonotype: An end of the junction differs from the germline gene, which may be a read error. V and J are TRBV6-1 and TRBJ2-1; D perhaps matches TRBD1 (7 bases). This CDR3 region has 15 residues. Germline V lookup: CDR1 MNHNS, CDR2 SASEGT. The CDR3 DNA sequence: TGTACCAGGAGAGTCGGGGCAGGGGGGTACAATGAGCAGTTCTTC. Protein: CTRRVGAGGYNEQFF.

The CDR3 nucleotides read TGTGCCAGCTGTTTGGGGCAAGGCAATCAGCCCCAGCATTTT. This translates into CASCLGQGNQPQHF. V and J are TRBV6-2 or TRBV6-3 and TRBJ1-5; D might be TRBD1 (5 bases). The CDR3 totals 14 residues. The V end was cut by 8 bases, the J end by 2 bases, with 13 bases between. The germline V gene has CDR1 MNHEY and CDR2 SVGEGT.

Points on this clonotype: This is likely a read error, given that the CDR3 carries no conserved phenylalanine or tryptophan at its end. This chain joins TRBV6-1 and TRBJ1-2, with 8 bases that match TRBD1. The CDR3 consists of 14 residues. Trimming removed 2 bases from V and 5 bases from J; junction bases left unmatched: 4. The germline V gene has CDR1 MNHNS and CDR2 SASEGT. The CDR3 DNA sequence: TGTGCCAGCAGTGAACCAGGGGGCGGATATGGCTACACCATC. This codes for CASSEPGGGYGYTI.

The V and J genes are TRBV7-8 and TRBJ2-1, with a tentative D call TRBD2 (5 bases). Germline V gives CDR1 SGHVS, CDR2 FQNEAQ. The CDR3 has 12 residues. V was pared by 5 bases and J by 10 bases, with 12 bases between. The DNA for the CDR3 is TGTGCCAGCAGCATAACTAGTCGGGAGCAGTTCTTC. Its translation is CASSITSREQFF. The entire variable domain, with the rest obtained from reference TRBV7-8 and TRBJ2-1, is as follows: GAGVSQSPRYKVAKRGQDVALRCDPISGHVSLFWYQQALGQGPEFLTYFQNEAQLDKSGLPSDRFFAERPEGSVSTLKIQRTQQEDSAVYLCASSITSREQFFGPGTRLTVL.

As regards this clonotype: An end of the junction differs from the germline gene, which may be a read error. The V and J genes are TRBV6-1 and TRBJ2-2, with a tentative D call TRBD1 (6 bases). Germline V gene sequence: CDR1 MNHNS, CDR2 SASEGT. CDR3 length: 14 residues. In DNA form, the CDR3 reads TGTGCCATCAGTGGTCAGGGGCGGACCTGGGAGCTGTTTTTT. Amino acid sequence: CAISGQGRTWELFF.

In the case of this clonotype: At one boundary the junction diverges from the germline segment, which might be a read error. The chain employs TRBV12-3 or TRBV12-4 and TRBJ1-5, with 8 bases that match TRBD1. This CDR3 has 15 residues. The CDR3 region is CVSSPGQGYNQSQHF. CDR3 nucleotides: TGTGTCAGCAGCCCAGGACAGGGTTACAATCAGTCCCAGCATTTT.

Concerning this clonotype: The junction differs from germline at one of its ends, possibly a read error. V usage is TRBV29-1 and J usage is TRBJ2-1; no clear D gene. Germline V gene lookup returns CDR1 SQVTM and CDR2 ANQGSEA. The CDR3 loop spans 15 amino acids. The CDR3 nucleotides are TGCAGCGTTGCCGTCCCAAAGGGCATCTTCAATGAGCTGTTCTTC. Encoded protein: CSVAVPKGIFNELFF.

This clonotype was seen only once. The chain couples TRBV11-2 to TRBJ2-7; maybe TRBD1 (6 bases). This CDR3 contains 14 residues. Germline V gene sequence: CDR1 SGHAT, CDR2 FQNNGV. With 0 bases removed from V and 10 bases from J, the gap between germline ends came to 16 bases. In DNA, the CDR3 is TGTGCCAGCAGCTTAGACGCAGGGGCGTGCTATCAGTACTTC. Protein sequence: CASSLDAGACYQYF.

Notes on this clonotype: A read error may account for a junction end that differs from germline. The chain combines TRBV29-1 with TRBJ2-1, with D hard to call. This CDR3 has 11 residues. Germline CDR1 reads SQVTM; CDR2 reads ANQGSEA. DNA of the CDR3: TGCAGCGTTGAAAGTAACAATGGGCAGTTCTTC. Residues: CSVESNNGQFF.

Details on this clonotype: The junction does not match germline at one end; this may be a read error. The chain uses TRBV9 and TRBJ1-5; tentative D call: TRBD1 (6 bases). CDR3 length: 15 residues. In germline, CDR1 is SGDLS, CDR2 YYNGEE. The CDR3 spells CASSAAGAVDQPHHF. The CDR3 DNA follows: TGTGCCAGCAGCGCGGCGGGGGCGGTGGATCAGCCCCATCATTTT.

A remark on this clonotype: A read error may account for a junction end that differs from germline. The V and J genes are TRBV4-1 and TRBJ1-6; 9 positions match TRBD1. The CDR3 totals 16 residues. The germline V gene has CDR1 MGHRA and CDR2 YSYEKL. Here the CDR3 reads CASSRHVQGADSPLHF. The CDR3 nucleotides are TGCGCCAGCAGCCGCCACGTACAGGGGGCGGATTCTCCCCTCCACTTT.